These 24 T cell receptor beta chains were all obtained from the same sample, sequenced in a study of T cells after yellow fever vaccination. TCRdb recomputed calls from the 5' RACE reads with MiXCR, one row per CDR3 protein. The sample gives about 320,000 distinct CDR3 sequences, roughly 4.3% of which show up once; 15% to 20% is in the top ten. This sample comprised PBMCs, obtained 15 days after the yellow fever booster vaccination. All receptors come from a man between 18 and 29 years old who received the YFV17D yellow fever vaccine.

This clonotype was detected ten times or more. The chain has TRBV5-1 and TRBJ1-6, with 9 bases that match TRBD1. Germline lookup yields CDR1 SGHRS and CDR2 YFSETQ. The CDR3 is made up of 17 amino acids. The ends lost 3 bases at V and 7 bases at J; junction bases unmatched: 11. CDR3 residues: CASSSADGDRANSPLHF. The DNA for the CDR3 is TGCGCCAGCAGCTCCGCGGACGGGGACAGGGCAAATTCACCCCTCCACTTT.

This clonotype was seen ten or more times. The rearrangement uses TRBV6-6 and TRBJ1-1, with D possibly TRBD1 on 5 matching bases. This CDR3 comprises 15 residues. V shed 6 bases and J shed 1 base, with 15 bases lying between them. Germline V gene data show CDR1 as MNHNY and CDR2 as SVGAGI (reference sequence). The CDR3 reads CASSQPDIPNTEAFF. The CDR3 DNA sequence: TGTGCCAGCAGCCAACCGGACATTCCGAACACTGAAGCTTTCTTT.

This clonotype was counted at least ten times. The rearrangement uses TRBV19 and TRBJ2-1, with TRBD1 matching over 9 bases. Trimming cost V 4 bases and J 5 bases; bases outside gene matches: 6. The CDR3 is made up of 15 amino acids. CDR1 is LNHDA and CDR2 is SQIVND in the germline V gene (reference sequence). The CDR3 protein is CASSNTGGVHNEQFF. The CDR3 nucleotides read TGTGCCAGTAGTAACACAGGGGGCGTTCACAATGAGCAGTTCTTC.

Ten or more counts support this clonotype. This chain joins TRBV7-2 and TRBJ1-2, with a tentative D call TRBD1 (6 bases). The CDR3 is made up of 14 amino acids. Germline CDR1 reads SGHTA; CDR2 reads FQGNSA. V was trimmed by 0 bases and J by 6 bases, leaving 11 bases between them. The CDR3 here is CASSLAGQNDGYTF. The CDR3 DNA is TGTGCCAGCAGCTTAGCAGGACAGAACGATGGCTACACCTTC.

This clonotype was detected ten times or more. The gene calls are TRBV4-3 and TRBJ2-2; 8 nucleotides align to TRBD1. J lost 4 bases, V lost 2 bases, and 3 bases had no gene match. Per germline, CDR1 LGHNA and CDR2 YSLEER. This CDR3 has 15 residues. The CDR3 DNA sequence: TGCGCCAGCAGCCAACAGGACAGGGCCACCGGGGAGCTGTTTTTT. Its translation: CASSQQDRATGELFF.

This clonotype came up many times. This chain connects TRBV7-2 to TRBJ1-2, with no clear D. Germline assignment: CDR1 SGHTA and CDR2 FQGNSA. V was pared by 4 bases and J by 4 bases, with 7 bases between. The CDR3 sequence is 12 residues long. The CDR3 loop reads CASSSQSYGYTF. CDR3 DNA sequence: TGTGCCAGCAGCTCACAGTCCTATGGCTACACCTTC.

This clonotype was seen many times. The chain links TRBV7-3 to TRBJ2-7; D remains unclear. Germline V gene sequence: CDR1 SGHTA, CDR2 FQGTGA. Trimming removed 1 base from V and 6 bases from J, with 10 bases in between. The CDR3 extends over 13 amino acids. CDR3 sequence reads: CASSLNAASEQYV. The CDR3 DNA reads as TGTGCCAGCAGCTTAAATGCCGCGAGCGAGCAGTACGTC.

This clonotype showed up just a few times. This chain uses TRBV3-1 with TRBJ1-4, with TRBD1 matching over 7 bases. The length of the CDR3 is 16 residues. The J segment lost 0 bases and the V segment lost 1 base, leaving 2 bases of the junction unmatched. Germline V lookup: CDR1 LGHDT, CDR2 YNNKEL (reference sequence). CDR3 bases: TGTGCCAGCAGCCAAGCCGGGACAGCAACTAATGAAAAACTGTTTTTT. It codes for CASSQAGTATNEKLFF. The full variable domain, its missing parts supplied by reference TRBV3-1 and TRBJ1-4, is DTAVSQTPKYLVTQMGNDKSIKCEQNLGHDTMYWYKQDSKKFLKIMFSYNNKELIINETVPNRFSPKSPDKAHLNLHINSLELGDSAVYFCASSQAGTATNEKLFFGSGTQLSVL.

This clonotype was seen repeatedly, ten times or more. The V and J genes are TRBV11-2 and TRBJ2-5; D possibly corresponds to TRBD2 (6 bases). Germline V gene lookup returns CDR1 SGHAT and CDR2 FQNNGV. CDR3 length: 13 residues. The ends were cut back, 6 bases at V and 4 bases at J, with 12 bases in the middle. The CDR3 DNA sequence: TGTGCCAGCAGTCTCTGGGGAGGAGAGACCCAGTACTTC. Amino acids: CASSLWGGETQYF. Variable domain in full (rest from reference TRBV11-2 and TRBJ2-5): EAGVAQSPRYKIIEKRQSVAFWCNPISGHATLYWYQQILGQGPKLLIQFQNNGVVDDSQLPKDRFSAERLKGVDSTLKIQPAKLEDSAVYLCASSLWGGETQYFGPGTRLLVL.

This clonotype has only a few counts. The V gene is TRBV2, the J gene TRBJ1-1, with TRBD1 identical over 7 bases. The ends lost 7 bases at V and 5 bases at J; junction bases unmatched: 13. CDR1 and CDR2 (germline): SNHLY, FYNNEI. This CDR3 contains 15 residues. CDR3 amino acids: CASTRDREWGTEAFF. The CDR3 region has the DNA TGTGCCAGCACACGAGACAGGGAATGGGGAACTGAAGCTTTCTTT.

This rearrangement joins TRBV5-6 to TRBJ2-1, with no clear D. This CDR3 is 13 amino acids long. In germline, CDR1 is SGHDT, CDR2 YYEEEE. Trimming cost V 4 bases and J 8 bases, with 13 bases left between them. For the CDR3, the DNA is TGTGCCAGCAGCGGGGTCCGACTTGATGAGCAGTTCTTC. Its protein product is CASSGVRLDEQFF. Looking up the rest from reference TRBV5-6 and TRBJ2-1 gives the full variable domain: DAGVTQSPTHLIKTRGQQVTLRCSPKSGHDTVSWYQQALGQGPQFIFQYYEEEERQRGNFPDRFSGHQFPNYSSELNVNALLLGDSALYLCASSGVRLDEQFFGPGTRLTVL.

This clonotype was recorded at least ten times. This chain links TRBV12-3 or TRBV12-4 with TRBJ1-1; D remains ambiguous. This CDR3 comprises 15 residues. V gave up 2 bases and J gave up 0 bases, with 10 bases separating them. In DNA form, the CDR3 reads TGTGCCAGCAGTTTATTCTCCGGAGTGAACACTGAAGCTTTCTTT. Translated: CASSLFSGVNTEAFF.

The chain carries TRBV20-1 and TRBJ1-2; the D is unclear. V shed 4 bases and J shed 2 bases, with 14 bases lying between them. The V gene's germline CDR1 is DFQATT and CDR2 SNEGSKA (reference sequence). The CDR3 covers 14 residues. CDR3 loop: CSAKLFEQNYGYTF. CDR3 DNA sequence: TGCAGTGCTAAGCTATTCGAACAGAACTATGGCTACACCTTC.

This clonotype was seen many times. This chain uses TRBV7-2 with TRBJ2-3; D unclear. From germline, CDR1 is SGHTA and CDR2 FQGNSA. With 6 bases removed from V and 6 bases from J, the gap between germline ends came to 7 bases. The CDR3 contains 11 residues. The CDR3 bases are TGTGCCAGCAGAATCGGGGATACGCAGTATTTT. It encodes CASRIGDTQYF.

Only a few counts were recorded for this clonotype. The chain is built from TRBV29-1 and TRBJ2-5; D gene uncertain. This CDR3 is 11 amino acids long. Germline CDR1 reads SQVTM; CDR2 reads ANQGSEA. Trimming pared 7 bases from V and 4 bases from J, leaving 10 bases between. The CDR3 coding sequence is TGCAGCGCTGGGAAGGGAGAGACCCAGTACTTC. Its protein is CSAGKGETQYF.

This clonotype turned up a few times. The chain carries TRBV20-1 and TRBJ1-6; D is unclear. The V and J ends lost 0 bases and 7 bases respectively, with 7 bases between them. The CDR3 runs to 13 residues. Per germline, CDR1 DFQATT and CDR2 SNEGSKA (reference sequence). CDR3 nucleotides: TGCAGTGCTAGAGATTGGGCCAATTCACCCCTCCACTTT. It yields the protein CSARDWANSPLHF.

This clonotype was picked up many times. The rearrangement joins TRBV6-6 to TRBJ1-2; D may be TRBD1 (5 bases). The V end lost 2 bases, the J end lost 8 bases, and 12 bases lay between the germline ends. CDR1 is MNHNY, CDR2 SVGAGI, per germline (reference sequence). The CDR3 covers 13 residues. The CDR3 loop is CASSYAQGGGYTF. CDR3 nucleotide sequence: TGTGCCAGCAGTTACGCTCAGGGAGGAGGCTACACCTTC.

This rearrangement joins TRBV4-1 to TRBJ2-7, with 7 bases matching TRBD2. After removal of 4 bases from V and 5 bases from J, the junction contained 8 bases not matched to a gene. CDR1 MGHRA and CDR2 YSYEKL come from the germline V gene. This CDR3 is 14 amino acids long. CDR3 bases: TGCGCCAGCAGCCCGGGGGGTCTTGGGGACGAGCAGTACTTC. Residues: CASSPGGLGDEQYF.

The table lists this clonotype with many counts. The V gene is TRBV5-8, the J gene TRBJ1-1; the D gene is possibly TRBD1 (6 bases). Germline CDR1 SGHTS, CDR2 YDEGEE. The CDR3 runs to 14 residues. Trimming took 2 bases from V and 5 from J, leaving 13 bases between them. In DNA, the CDR3 is TGTGCCAGCAGCTTCGGGCAGGGGAGGACTGAAGCTTTCTTT. It specifies CASSFGQGRTEAFF.

The rearrangement uses TRBV6-6 and TRBJ1-2, with D hard to call. The CDR3 runs to 15 residues. V was shortened by 7 bases and J by 4 bases, with 19 bases between the two germline ends. The germline V gene encodes CDR1 MNHNY and CDR2 SVGAGI (reference sequence). The CDR3 region is CASIPLQRAAYGYTF. The CDR3 DNA sequence: TGTGCCAGCATCCCCCTCCAGAGGGCGGCCTATGGCTACACCTTC.

This clonotype showed up just a few times. V gene TRBV4-1 combines with J gene TRBJ2-3, with 7 bases fitting TRBD2. The germline V gene has CDR1 MGHRA and CDR2 YSYEKL. The junction had 3 bases not matched to a gene; V was cut back by 0 bases and J by 0 bases. The CDR3 extends over 16 amino acids. Here the CDR3 reads CASSQEAGSSTDTQYF. The CDR3, as DNA: TGCGCCAGCAGCCAAGAAGCGGGGTCTAGCACAGATACGCAGTATTTT.

The chain employs TRBV19 and TRBJ1-1; no reliable D call. The germline gives CDR1 LNHDA, CDR2 SQIVND (reference sequence). This CDR3 is built from 14 residues. The ends were cut back, 6 bases at V and 1 base at J, with 12 bases in the middle. The CDR3 sequence: CASSHVAGNTEAFF. CDR3 DNA sequence: TGTGCCAGTAGCCATGTAGCGGGGAACACTGAAGCTTTCTTT. The variable domain in full, with the rest retrieved from reference TRBV19 and TRBJ1-1, is DGGITQSPKYLFRKEGQNVTLSCEQNLNHDAMYWYRQDPGQGLRLIYYSQIVNDFQKGDIAEGYSVSREKKESFPLTVTSAQKNPTAFYLCASSHVAGNTEAFFGQGTRLTVV.

There are a few counts of this clonotype. This chain uses TRBV11-2 with TRBJ1-1; no clear D gene. The CDR3 has 15 residues. The germline V gene has CDR1 SGHAT and CDR2 FQNNGV. V was clipped by 7 bases and J by 5 bases, with 20 bases between them. CDR3 residues: CASILTVDLGTEAFF. CDR3 coding DNA: TGTGCCAGCATCCTTACGGTCGACTTGGGGACTGAAGCTTTCTTT.

V gene TRBV10-3 combines with J gene TRBJ2-2; 8 bases line up with TRBD2. The germline CDR1 and CDR2 sequences are ENHRY and SYGVKD. The V gene end was trimmed by 7 bases and the J gene end by 6 bases; junction bases not matched to a gene: 7. CDR3 length equals 14 residues. The CDR3 sequence is CAIKAGGSPGELFF. The CDR3 DNA follows: TGTGCCATCAAGGCGGGGGGTTCCCCCGGGGAGCTGTTTTTT.